The 32 T cell receptor beta chains listed next were all sequenced from one sample in a study of T cells in Graves' hyperthyroidism and ophthalmopathy. TCR beta CDR3 region amplification was performed from RNA transcripts. HTBI primers were used for first-round RT-PCR of the TCR CDR3. Via MiXCR, TCRdb re-called the multiplex PCR reads, giving one row per CDR3 protein. Of 380,000 or so distinct CDR3 sequences listed, roughly 13% were seen once; the top ten hold around 20%. The sequenced sample was blood. Receptors originate from a man aged 25-45 years with Graves' hyperthyroidism that later progressed to Graves' ophthalmopathy.

This clonotype was counted ten times or more. The rearrangement links TRBV12-3 or TRBV12-4 to TRBJ2-5, with 8 bases matching TRBD2. The CDR3 is 13 residues long. J gave up 1 base and V 5 bases, and 0 bases lay outside the gene matches. CDR3 loop: CASSTSGQETQYF. DNA of the CDR3: TGTGCCAGCAGTACTAGCGGCCAAGAGACCCAGTACTTC.

This clonotype was seen ten or more times. V and J are TRBV27 and TRBJ2-5; 8 nucleotides line up with TRBD2. V trimming: 8 bases; J trimming: 2 bases; junction bases outside the gene matches: 4. This CDR3 region has 13 residues. Germline V gene sequence: CDR1 MNHEY, CDR2 SMNVEV (reference sequence). CDR3 sequence (DNA): TGTGCCAGCGGACGCGGGGGGCAAGAGACCCAGTACTTC. This translates into CASGRGGQETQYF.

This clonotype was observed a single time. The chain has TRBV9 and TRBJ2-3; D is uncertain. This CDR3 has 13 amino acids. Germline assignment: CDR1 SGDLS and CDR2 YYNGEE. Trimming stripped 0 bases from V and 4 bases from J, with 6 bases between. The CDR3 spells CASSVEGPDTQYF. The CDR3 DNA sequence: TGTGCCAGCAGCGTAGAGGGTCCAGATACGCAGTATTTT.

This clonotype has ten or more counts. The V call is TRBV6-6, the J call TRBJ1-1; possible D gene TRBD1, 5 bases. Germline V gives CDR1 MNHNY, CDR2 SVGAGI (reference sequence). V was pared by 1 base and J by 4 bases, with 7 bases between. This CDR3 spans 13 amino acids. CDR3 DNA: TGTGCCAGCAGTTACTATGGGGCCACTGAAGCTTTCTTT. Its translation is CASSYYGATEAFF.

J is TRBJ2-3 and V is TRBV5-1, with TRBD1 matching over 10 bases. CDR3 length: 16 residues. After removal of 4 bases from V and 1 base from J, the junction contained 6 bases not matched to a gene. Germline V gives CDR1 SGHRS, CDR2 YFSETQ. The CDR3 sequence is CASSRWDRGGTDTQYF. The CDR3 coding sequence is TGCGCCAGCAGCCGGTGGGACAGGGGAGGCACAGATACGCAGTATTTT.

The V gene is TRBV9, the J gene TRBJ2-1; 7 bases line up with TRBD1. This CDR3 is 14 amino acids long. V lost 2 bases to trimming and J lost 1 base; unmatched junction nucleotides: 0. Germline values: CDR1 SGDLS, CDR2 YYNGEE. As DNA, the CDR3 is TGTGCCAGCAGCGTGACAGGGTCCTACAATGAGCAGTTCTTC. Translating gives CASSVTGSYNEQFF. Based on the CDR3 plus reference TRBV9 and TRBJ2-1, the full variable domain is DSGVTQTPKHLITATGQRVTLRCSPRSGDLSVYWYQQSLDQGLQFLIQYYNGEERAKGNILERFSAQQFPDLHSELNLSSLELGDSALYFCASSVTGSYNEQFFGPGTRLTVL.

This clonotype was detected many times. This chain joins TRBV12-5 and TRBJ2-1; 8 nucleotides agree with TRBD1. CDR3 length: 18 residues. The germline V gene has CDR1 LGHNT and CDR2 FRNRAP. Trimming at V came to 0 bases and at J to 2 bases, leaving 9 bases not matched to a gene. The CDR3 region is CASGLVRVGDRTYNEQFF. The DNA for the CDR3 is TGTGCTAGTGGTTTGGTCCGAGTAGGGGACAGGACCTACAATGAGCAGTTCTTC.

This clonotype has a handful of counts. This sequence joins TRBV7-9 and TRBJ2-7; 8 bases fit TRBD2. Germline values: CDR1 SEHNR, CDR2 FQNEAQ (reference sequence). The J segment lost 5 bases and the V segment lost 9 bases, leaving 15 bases of the junction unmatched. The CDR3 is 15 residues long. For the CDR3, the DNA is TGTGCCAGTTCTCCGCCCCGGGGGGGCCGCGACGAGCAGTACTTC. Its translation: CASSPPRGGRDEQYF.

This clonotype was seen more than once but under ten times. The rearrangement joins TRBV19 to TRBJ1-3; D might be TRBD1 (5 bases). CDR1 is LNHDA and CDR2 is SQIVND in the germline V gene (reference sequence). The CDR3 runs 14 residues. The V gene lost 9 bases and the J gene lost 0 bases, with 12 bases spanning the gap. The CDR3 region has the DNA TGTGCCAGCCGGGACGGGAGCTCTGGAAACACCATATATTTT. This encodes CASRDGSSGNTIYF.

This clonotype was seen more than once but under ten times. The chain joins TRBV19 to TRBJ2-7; possibly TRBD2 for D (7 bases). From germline, CDR1 is LNHDA and CDR2 SQIVND (reference sequence). The CDR3 totals 14 residues. V gave up 5 bases and J gave up 3 bases, with 14 bases separating them. CDR3 loop: CASSPRGGGYEQYF. DNA for the CDR3: TGTGCCAGTAGTCCCCGGGGAGGGGGCTACGAGCAGTACTTC.

This clonotype was detected ten times or more. The rearrangement links TRBV28 to TRBJ1-1; 7 nucleotides agree with TRBD1. Germline-derived CDR1 and CDR2 are MDHEN and SYDVKM. The CDR3 has 16 amino acids. Trimming cost V 5 bases and J 1 base; bases outside gene matches: 10. The DNA for the CDR3 is TGTGCCAGCAGTGGACAGGACCCCGCCGGGAACACTGAAGCTTTCTTT. Its protein is CASSGQDPAGNTEAFF.

This clonotype was counted many times. The chain has TRBV20-1 and TRBJ2-7; the match to TRBD2 covers 14 bases. Germline V gene data show CDR1 as DFQATT and CDR2 as SNEGSKA (reference sequence). With 6 bases clipped from V and 4 bases from J, the junction kept 5 bases outside the gene matches. The CDR3 length is 14 residues. The DNA for the CDR3 is TGCAGTGCGGGGACTAGCGGGGGAGCTTACGAGCAGTACTTC. Amino acid sequence: CSAGTSGGAYEQYF.

The rearrangement uses TRBV24-1 and TRBJ2-1, with 11 bases identical to TRBD2. CDR1 and CDR2 (germline): KGHDR, SFDVKD. CDR3 size: 15 residues. V gave up 3 bases and J gave up 5 bases; unmatched junction bases: 2. The CDR3 region is CATSDGLAGNNEQFF. In nucleotides, the CDR3 is TGTGCCACCAGTGATGGACTAGCGGGCAACAATGAGCAGTTCTTC.

The V call is TRBV9, the J call TRBJ1-1; D is ambiguous. The CDR3 contains 13 residues. The ends were cut back, 0 bases at V and 6 bases at J, with 9 bases in the middle. CDR1 and CDR2 (germline): SGDLS, YYNGEE. The DNA of the CDR3 is TGTGCCAGCAGCGTAGAGCCCCGGGCTGAAGCTTTCTTT. Translated: CASSVEPRAEAFF.

This chain joins TRBV20-1 and TRBJ1-2; 9 nucleotides agree with TRBD1. J lost 8 bases, V lost 3 bases, and 16 bases had no gene match. Looked up from germline, CDR1 is DFQATT and CDR2 is SNEGSKA (reference sequence). This CDR3 has 16 amino acids. The DNA for the CDR3 is TGCAGTGCTAGTCCGGGACAGGGAGGCCTCCTAGGCGGCTACACCTTC. This sequence encodes CSASPGQGGLLGGYTF.

This clonotype came up many times. The gene calls are TRBV7-6 and TRBJ2-7, with 7 bases aligning to TRBD1. The length of the CDR3 is 15 residues. The ends lost 4 bases at V and 6 bases at J; junction bases unmatched: 12. Germline V gene sequence: CDR1 SGHVS, CDR2 FNYEAQ. CDR3 nucleotides: TGTGCCAGCAGCTCGGACCGGGACAGAGTAGGCGAGCAGTACTTC. Translation: CASSSDRDRVGEQYF.

This clonotype was recorded many times. The chain links TRBV20-1 to TRBJ2-1; D is perhaps TRBD2 (6 bases). From germline, CDR1 is DFQATT and CDR2 SNEGSKA (reference sequence). V was shortened by 4 bases and J by 5 bases, with 12 bases between the two germline ends. The CDR3 length is 13 residues. The CDR3 loop is CSAIGLADNEQFF. The CDR3 nucleotides are TGCAGTGCTATTGGGTTAGCGGACAATGAGCAGTTCTTC.

This clonotype was detected many times. The V gene is TRBV7-2, the J gene TRBJ1-2; D is undetermined. Germline V gene data show CDR1 as SGHTA and CDR2 as FQGNSA. CDR3 length: 14 amino acids. Trimming took 5 bases from V and 3 from J, leaving 13 bases between them. CDR3 sequence reads: CASSPDGLDYGYTF. CDR3 in DNA: TGTGCCAGCAGCCCCGATGGACTGGACTATGGCTACACCTTC.

This clonotype was counted a few times. The chain uses TRBV6-1 and TRBJ1-4; 7 positions match TRBD1. The germline V gene has CDR1 MNHNS and CDR2 SASEGT. Trimming at V came to 6 bases and at J to 4 bases, leaving 8 bases not matched to a gene. The CDR3 spans 15 residues. The CDR3 DNA is TGTGCCAGCAGAGGACAGGACCTTCTTAATGAAAAACTGTTTTTT. Translating gives CASRGQDLLNEKLFF.

The CDR3 DNA reads TGTGCCTGGAGGATTGGGGGGAACTACGAGCAGTACTTC. Translation: CAWRIGGNYEQYF. The chain joins TRBV30 to TRBJ2-7; D perhaps matches TRBD2 (6 bases). Between the trimmed V and J ends, which lost 3 bases and 3 bases, there was a span of 12 bases. CDR1 and CDR2 (germline): GTSNPN, SVGIG (reference sequence). The CDR3 is made up of 13 amino acids.

In its sample, this clonotype was seen many times. The chain combines TRBV5-8 with TRBJ1-1; 8 bases are shared with TRBD1. The junction had 8 bases not matched to a gene; V was cut back by 3 bases and J by 1 base. This CDR3 contains 16 residues. Germline-derived CDR1 and CDR2 are SGHTS and YDEGEE. CDR3 amino acids: CASSYFRGPTNTEAFF. In DNA, the CDR3 is TGTGCCAGCAGCTACTTCAGGGGGCCTACGAACACTGAAGCTTTCTTT.

This clonotype appeared a single time. Here the CDR3 reads CASSQPPPSTAKNIQYF. CDR3 in DNA: TGCGCCAGCAGCCAACCACCGCCATCGACAGCTAAAAACATTCAGTACTTC. The chain combines TRBV4-1 with TRBJ2-4; D perhaps matches TRBD1 (5 bases). The CDR3 is 17 residues long. V was shortened by 2 bases and J by 4 bases, with 18 bases between the two germline ends. In germline, CDR1 is MGHRA, CDR2 YSYEKL.

This clonotype was seen repeatedly, ten times or more. The gene calls are TRBV30 and TRBJ2-5; 8 bases agree with TRBD1. Germline values: CDR1 GTSNPN, CDR2 SVGIG (reference sequence). The V and J ends lost 1 base and 3 bases, in that order; junction bases with no gene match: 10. The CDR3 runs 16 residues. CDR3 bases: TGTGCCTGGAGTGCGGTGATTGGGACAGGAGAAGAGACCCAGTACTTC. Protein: CAWSAVIGTGEETQYF.

In its sample, this clonotype was seen once. A much more abundant neighbour one base away suggests this may be a read error. This chain uses TRBV9 with TRBJ2-2, with a possible D match to TRBD1 (6 bases). Matching the DNA end better, TRBJ1-1 makes the J call doubtful. Germline V gives CDR1 SGDLS, CDR2 YYNGEE. The CDR3 is 12 residues long. Here the CDR3 DNA reads TGTGCCAGCAGCGTAGAGGACAGCGGAGCTTTCTTT. It codes for CASSVEDSGAFF.

This clonotype was seen only a few times. The CDR3 spells CASRNSGGADTQYF. Written as DNA, the CDR3 is TGTGCCAGCAGAAACAGCGGGGGGGCAGATACGCAGTATTTT. The rearrangement joins TRBV28 to TRBJ2-3, with TRBD2 identical over 10 bases. Trimming removed 6 bases from V and 4 bases from J; junction bases left unmatched: 4. CDR1 is MDHEN and CDR2 is SYDVKM in the germline V gene. The CDR3 has 14 amino acids.

This clonotype has just a few counts. The junction departs from germline at one end; a sequencing error may be responsible. This chain links TRBV2 with TRBJ1-2, with 7 bases lining up with TRBD1. The CDR3 runs to 12 residues. CDR1 and CDR2 from the germline V gene are SNHLY and FYNNEI. In nucleotides, the CDR3 is TGTGCCAGCAGTGGGGACAGCTATGGCTACGCCTTC. This sequence encodes CASSGDSYGYAF.

This clonotype was recorded at least ten times. This chain joins TRBV30 and TRBJ1-1, with 8 bases matching TRBD1. The junction had 7 bases not matched to a gene; V was cut back by 0 bases and J by 4 bases. CDR3 length: 15 residues. Germline V gene lookup returns CDR1 GTSNPN and CDR2 SVGIG (reference sequence). CDR3 nucleotides: TGTGCCTGGAGTGTAGGACAGGGCAGGAGCACTGAAGCTTTCTTT. Translated: CAWSVGQGRSTEAFF.

The chain couples TRBV5-1 to TRBJ2-5; D is perhaps TRBD2 (5 bases). The V gene lost 4 bases and the J gene lost 5 bases, with 21 bases spanning the gap. The germline gives CDR1 SGHRS, CDR2 YFSETQ. CDR3 length: 16 residues. The CDR3 spells CASSGYLSDHGETQYF. In nucleotides, the CDR3 is TGCGCCAGCAGCGGGTACCTTAGCGACCACGGGGAGACCCAGTACTTC.

V and J are TRBV20-1 and TRBJ2-3, with D possibly matching TRBD1 (5 bases). This CDR3 is 13 amino acids long. Germline V gene lookup returns CDR1 DFQATT and CDR2 SNEGSKA (reference sequence). Trimming left V 3 bases short and J 2 bases short, with 9 bases between. CDR3 bases: TGCAGTGCTAGGAAACAGGCCACAGATACGCAGTATTTT. Amino acids: CSARKQATDTQYF.

At least ten counts were recorded for this clonotype. The V and J genes are TRBV15 and TRBJ1-1; D is undetermined. From germline, CDR1 is LNHNV and CDR2 YYDKDF (reference sequence). The CDR3 runs to 15 residues. V lost 0 bases and J 4 bases, leaving 12 bases between the germline ends. The CDR3 nucleotides read TGTGCCACCAGCAGAGATCGGGCGGGCACCACTGAAGCTTTCTTT. This translates into CATSRDRAGTTEAFF.

This clonotype came up many times. CDR3 bases: TGTGCCAGCAGTCCAAGGCCTTGGACAGGGTGGGTCAATGAGCAGTTCTTC. It is translated as CASSPRPWTGWVNEQFF. The chain is built from TRBV6-1 and TRBJ2-1; 8 nucleotides align to TRBD1. V lost 5 bases to trimming and J lost 6 bases; unmatched junction nucleotides: 15. CDR1 and CDR2 from the germline V gene are MNHNS and SASEGT. The CDR3 is made up of 17 amino acids.

A few counts support this clonotype. The chain joins TRBV20-1 to TRBJ1-2, with D perhaps TRBD1 (5 bases). CDR3 length equals 13 residues. The V gene's germline CDR1 is DFQATT and CDR2 SNEGSKA (reference sequence). The V end was cut by 1 base, the J end by 5 bases, with 11 bases between. The DNA for the CDR3 is TGCAGTGCTAGAGGCAGGGCGGGATATGGCTACACCTTC. It translates to CSARGRAGYGYTF.